This TCR beta chain was recorded in a study of shared clonotypes between healthy human individuals (dated by TCRdb to about 2020). At the level of the whole study: Three men and two women, aged 18 to 49 years, made up the cohort. To estimate repertoire size and how much clonotype sharing occurs between individuals, the study deeply sequenced the blood TCR repertoires of several healthy adults. Libraries were prepared and TCR repertoires were sequenced by different laboratories using diverse techniques, in order to increase sequencing depth and limit assay-specific biases. For each donor, CD4 naive and CD4 memory were each run on three plates, CD8 naive on two plates, and CD8 memory on one plate. Between about 0.9 and 9 billion PBMCs per donor were obtained by leukapheresis.

The research as a whole found: Based on pairwise subsampling, the degree of clonotype sharing among donors was expected to be affected by sequencing depth. Incomplete sequencing was indicated by rarefaction of sorted-subset datasets, despite the large sequencing depth. Clonotypes shared by all four sorted-subset donors showed higher generation probabilities than non-shared clonotypes. Sampling was limited to blood, and TCR repertoires in tissue likely differ from TCR repertoires in blood. Roughly 5.2% of naive CD4, 3.5% of naive CD8, about 2.4% of memory CD4, and about 0.4% of memory CD8 clonotypes were shared across several donors. Larger estimated clonotype richness was generally found for naive subsets than for memory subsets. The small number of donors limited the genetic and exposure-history diversity represented.

Using the deep immunoSEQ assay, multiplex PCR amplified TCR CDR3 regions from genomic DNA. For each cell subset, the extracted genomic DNA was distributed evenly across all wells of several immunoSEQ 96-well plates, and each plate served as one replicate. For sorted subsets, about 200 ng genomic DNA, equal to 30,000 to 35,000 T cell genomes, was loaded into each replicate PCR. Purified libraries were quantified with a Qubit 3.0 fluorometer, sized on a Bioanalyzer 2100, and re-quantified with the KAPA Library Quantification kit. A separate single-read 150-cycle Illumina NextSeq 550 flow cell was used to sequence each immunoSEQ 96-well plate. On the study's bioinformatics: Because the immunoSEQ output included only junctional sequences and no quality scores, the filtering could not be the same as the filtering used for full-length reads. Sequences were annotated with PyIR, a Python wrapper for IgBLAST v1.9, and V/J genes and CDR3 were assigned using IMGT germline references. Reads with weak V/J assignments (E-value above 1e-6), missing CDR3, stop codons, out-of-frame junctions, or ambiguous translated residues were removed. V3J clonotypes were defined by identical inferred V gene, J gene, and CDR3 amino acid sequence. To compute the percentage overlap between repertoires, the number of shared unique clonotypes was divided by the size of the smaller repertoire. Richness of each repertoire was evaluated using RTK rarefaction, the Chao1 estimator, and Recon v2.1 estimates of unobserved clonotypes. OLGA was used to compute generation probabilities for all TCRbeta clonotypes that the gDNA method yielded from several donors. TCRdb provides this immuneACCESS table in a form limited to in-frame rearrangements. Some clones are lacking; in checked studies, under half of them reflect an unresolved V gene, and why the rest are absent is not known. The V and J calls and clone size are taken from that table; D and trimming were inferred from the DNA. For this sample the table gives 1,100,000 or so clones, of which around 78% were detected only once. The ten largest clonotypes hold 0.52% of the sample.

Including the terminal cysteine and phenylalanine, the CDR3 comprises 16 residues. Only the CDR3 DNA is retained, 48 bases long and in frame from the first base. The trim is 3 bases for V and 1 base for J, with a gap of 18 bases between the germline ends. The germline V gene encodes CDR1 SQVTM and CDR2 ANQGSEA. On this clone itself: It lacks a known antigen. No clone much larger than this one lies a single base away; base qualities are absent.

The donors were healthy, HIV-negative adults who had no recently reported acute infections or vaccinations. Every donor was a Caucasian adult residing in Nashville, Tennessee, USA. CD4+ T cells were enriched by magnetic negative selection, after which naive cells were positively selected on CD45RA and the negative fraction was taken as the memory subset. Blood was obtained by leukapheresis, after which PBMCs were separated by Ficoll-Histopaque density gradient centrifugation and cryopreserved in liquid nitrogen vapor phase. Analytical flow cytometry was used to check the purity and quantity of every magnetically sorted T cell population. Each sorted fraction had its genomic DNA isolated and then quantified by UV absorbance on a Nanodrop 2000c.

The rearranged segments are TRBV29-1 and TRBJ1-2; possibly the D gene is TRBD1, per 6 matching bases. The source is a man aged 18 to 35 in good health. Some clones in this sample may be carry-over from other donors' samples. The sequencing sample was made of memory CD4+ T cells from PBMCs. The label giving this sample's cell subset or site can be read as: CD45RA-negative fraction. The DNA reads TGCAGCGTTGAGAGGGGGGAGAACGGCCGTAACTATGGCTACACCTTC. The translation is CSVERGENGRNYGYTF.